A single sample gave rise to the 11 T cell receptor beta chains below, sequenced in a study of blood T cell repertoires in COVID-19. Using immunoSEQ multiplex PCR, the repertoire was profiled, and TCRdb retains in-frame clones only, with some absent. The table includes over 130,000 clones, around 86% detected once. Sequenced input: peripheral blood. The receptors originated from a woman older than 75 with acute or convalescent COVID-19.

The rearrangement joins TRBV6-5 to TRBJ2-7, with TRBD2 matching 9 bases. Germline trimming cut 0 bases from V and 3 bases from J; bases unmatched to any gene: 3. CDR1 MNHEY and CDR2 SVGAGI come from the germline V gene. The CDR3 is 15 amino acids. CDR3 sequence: CASSYSSGGLYEQYF. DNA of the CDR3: TGTGCCAGCAGTTACTCTAGCGGGGGCCTCTACGAGCAGTACTTC.

In DNA form, the CDR3 reads TGTGCCAGCAGCCAAGGGGTAGCCACAGGGCCCGATTCACCCCTCCACTTT. It is translated as CASSQGVATGPDSPLHF. This chain uses TRBV3-1 (or the pseudogene TRBV3-2) with TRBJ1-6, with D possibly matching TRBD1 (6 bases). The CDR3 is 17 residues long. The V and J ends lost 1 base and 8 bases respectively, with 18 bases between them. CDR1 is LGHDT, CDR2 YNNKEL, per germline (reference sequence).

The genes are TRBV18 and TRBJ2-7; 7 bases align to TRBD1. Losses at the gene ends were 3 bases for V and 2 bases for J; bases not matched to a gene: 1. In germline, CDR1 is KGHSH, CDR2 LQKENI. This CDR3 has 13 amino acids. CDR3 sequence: CASSPGQTYEQYF. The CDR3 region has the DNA TGTGCCAGCTCACCGGGACAGACCTACGAGCAGTACTTC.

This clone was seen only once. This CDR3 is CASSPGLASETQYF. CDR3 sequence (DNA): TGTGCCAGCAGTCCGGGACTAGCGTCTGAGACCCAGTACTTC. The chain carries TRBV6-2 or TRBV6-3 and TRBJ2-5; 10 nucleotides match TRBD2. CDR1 and CDR2 from the germline V gene are MNHEY and SVGEGT. The CDR3 is made up of 14 amino acids. V was pared by 5 bases and J by 5 bases, with 5 bases of the junction left unmatched.

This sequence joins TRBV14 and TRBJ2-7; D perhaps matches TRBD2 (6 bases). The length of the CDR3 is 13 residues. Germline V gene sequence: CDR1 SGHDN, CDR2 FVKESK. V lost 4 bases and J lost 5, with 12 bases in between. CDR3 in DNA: TGTGCCAGCAGCCGGGGGAGGTTCCACGAGCAGTACTTC. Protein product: CASSRGRFHEQYF.

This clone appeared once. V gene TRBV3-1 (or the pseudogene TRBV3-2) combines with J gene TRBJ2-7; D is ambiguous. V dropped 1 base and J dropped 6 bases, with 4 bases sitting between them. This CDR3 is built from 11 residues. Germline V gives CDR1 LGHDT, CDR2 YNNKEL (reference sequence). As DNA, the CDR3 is TGTGCCAGCAGCCAAGGAGGCGAGCAGTACTTC. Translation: CASSQGGEQYF.

CDR3 amino acids: CASSQAYRTAEAFF. The CDR3 DNA is TGTGCCAGCAGCCAAGCTTACAGGACAGCCGAAGCTTTCTTT. The chain links TRBV3-1 (or the pseudogene TRBV3-2) to TRBJ1-1; D perhaps matches TRBD1 (6 bases). Germline loops: CDR1 LGHDT, CDR2 YNNKEL (reference sequence). The CDR3 totals 14 residues. V gave up 1 base and J gave up 8 bases, with 14 bases separating them.

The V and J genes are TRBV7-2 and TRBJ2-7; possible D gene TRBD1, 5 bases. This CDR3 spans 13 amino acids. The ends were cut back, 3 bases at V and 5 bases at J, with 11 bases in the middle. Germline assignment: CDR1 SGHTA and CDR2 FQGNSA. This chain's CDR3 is CASSFRDFHEQYF. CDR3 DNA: TGTGCCAGCAGCTTCAGGGATTTCCACGAGCAGTACTTC.

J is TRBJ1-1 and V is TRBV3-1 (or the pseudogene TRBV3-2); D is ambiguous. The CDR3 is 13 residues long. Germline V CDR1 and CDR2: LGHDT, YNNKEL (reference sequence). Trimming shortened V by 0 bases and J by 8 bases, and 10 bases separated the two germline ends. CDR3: CASSQDVEYEAFF. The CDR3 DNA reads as TGTGCCAGCAGCCAAGATGTGGAGTACGAAGCTTTCTTT.

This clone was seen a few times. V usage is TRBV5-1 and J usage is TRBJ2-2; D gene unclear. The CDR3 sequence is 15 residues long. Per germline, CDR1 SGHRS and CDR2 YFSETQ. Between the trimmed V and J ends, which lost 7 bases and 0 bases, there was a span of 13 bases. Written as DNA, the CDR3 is TGCGCCAGCGGAGCAGACTTGTCGAACACCGGGGAGCTGTTTTTT. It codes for CASGADLSNTGELFF.

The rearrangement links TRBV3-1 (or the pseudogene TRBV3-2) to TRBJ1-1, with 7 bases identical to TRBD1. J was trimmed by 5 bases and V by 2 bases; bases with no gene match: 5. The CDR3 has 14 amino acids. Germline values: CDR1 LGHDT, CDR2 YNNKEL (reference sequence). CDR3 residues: CASSQLDRTTEAFF. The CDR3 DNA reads TGTGCCAGCAGCCAATTGGACAGGACAACTGAAGCTTTCTTT.